The TCR beta chain under discussion was sequenced for a study of cytomegalovirus exposure and HLA in healthy donors. The germline V gene encodes CDR1 SGHDT and CDR2 YYEEEE. Trimming removed 3 bases at V and 2 bases at J, with 11 bases between. The CDR3 totals 15 residues. Researchers ran the PCR with 60 Vbeta and 13 Jbeta primers. Method: immunoSEQ multiplex PCR; TCRdb's copy keeps in-frame clones and lacks some. The sample carries approximately 130,000 clones, more than 70% recorded once. The sample was PBMCs. The chain carries TRBV5-6 and TRBJ1-4, with D possibly being TRBD1 (6 bases). The sequence was obtained from a woman in her thirties in good health and CMV-seropositive. The CDR3 bases are TGTGCCAGCAGCTACAGGGAAATGACTAATGAAAAACTGTTTTTT. This encodes CASSYREMTNEKLFF.